This T cell receptor (beta chain) was sequenced in a study of blood T cell repertoires in COVID-19. As for the study in general: The analysed material was cDNA or gDNA that came from T cells, B-cell-depleted T cells, or PBMCs.

Seattle-derived patients entered the study during active infection and were followed longitudinally. Germline loops: CDR1 LNHDA, CDR2 SQIVND (reference sequence). This CDR3 contains 14 residues. With 3 bases removed from V and 8 bases from J, the gap between germline ends came to 13 bases. The table came from immunoSEQ multiplex PCR; TCRdb's copy has only in-frame clones and leaves some out. The top ten hold roughly 11% of the sample, which has 80,000 or so clones, about 85% seen once. This TCR came from a man aged 60-69 years with COVID-19, enrolled during active disease. J is TRBJ1-4 and V is TRBV19; weak D call: TRBD1 (5 bases). Sequenced input: peripheral blood. The CDR3 here is CASSILQDGEKLFF. CDR3 DNA: TGTGCCAGTAGTATTCTACAGGATGGGGAAAAACTGTTTTTT.